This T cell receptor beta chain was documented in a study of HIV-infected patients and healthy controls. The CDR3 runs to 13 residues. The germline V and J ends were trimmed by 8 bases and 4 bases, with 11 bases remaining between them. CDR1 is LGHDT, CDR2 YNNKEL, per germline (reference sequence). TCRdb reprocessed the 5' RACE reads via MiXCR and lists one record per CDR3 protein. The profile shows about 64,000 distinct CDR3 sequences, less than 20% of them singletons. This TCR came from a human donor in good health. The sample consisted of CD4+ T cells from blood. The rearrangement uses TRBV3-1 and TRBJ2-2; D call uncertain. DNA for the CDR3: TGTGCCAGCTCCCCGACCGTCACCGGGGAGCTGTTTTTT. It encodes CASSPTVTGELFF.